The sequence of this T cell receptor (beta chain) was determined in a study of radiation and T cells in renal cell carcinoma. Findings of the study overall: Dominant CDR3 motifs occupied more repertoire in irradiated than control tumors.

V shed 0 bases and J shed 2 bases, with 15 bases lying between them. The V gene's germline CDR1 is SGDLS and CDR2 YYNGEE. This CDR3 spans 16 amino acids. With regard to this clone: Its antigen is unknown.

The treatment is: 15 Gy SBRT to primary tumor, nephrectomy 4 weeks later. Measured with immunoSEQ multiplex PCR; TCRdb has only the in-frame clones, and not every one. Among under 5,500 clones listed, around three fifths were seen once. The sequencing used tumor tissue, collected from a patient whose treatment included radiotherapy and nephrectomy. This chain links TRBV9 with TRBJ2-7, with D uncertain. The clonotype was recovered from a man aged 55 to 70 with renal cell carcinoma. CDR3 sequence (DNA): TGTGCCAGCAGCGTAGGAGACGGTGACTGGGCCTACGAGCAGTACTTC. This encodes CASSVGDGDWAYEQYF.